A single sample gave rise to the 22 T cell receptor beta chains below, sequenced in a study of T-cell memory formation after mild COVID-19. From the 5' RACE reads, TCRdb called clonotypes with MiXCR, one entry per CDR3 protein. The sample lists fewer than 650,000 distinct CDR3 sequences; 20% to 25% were seen once. The sequenced material came from PBMCs or a T cell subset sorted from them (not recorded which). The source is an adult woman who had mild COVID-19 (a few samples of this study predate the infection). Cell type and time point are not known.

This clonotype showed up just a few times. V gene TRBV6-6 combines with J gene TRBJ1-1; D is possibly TRBD1 (5 bases). CDR1 is MNHNY, CDR2 SVGAGI, per germline (reference sequence). This CDR3 is built from 15 residues. Deletions cut 6 bases from V and 7 bases from J, with 21 bases between. CDR3 sequence reads: CASSALPGGYGEAFF. The CDR3 DNA is TGTGCCAGCAGCGCACTCCCGGGGGGGTATGGTGAAGCTTTCTTT.

This clonotype was picked up a small number of times. The J gene is TRBJ2-1, the V gene TRBV7-9; D not resolved. CDR1 and CDR2 (germline): SEHNR, FQNEAQ (reference sequence). Trimming took off 2 bases at V and 7 bases at J, with 6 bases between the two ends. This CDR3 is built from 12 residues. CDR3 loop: CASSLPVNEQFF. The CDR3 DNA is TGTGCCAGCAGCTTACCCGTTAATGAGCAGTTCTTC.

This clonotype was detected only a few times. This sequence joins TRBV7-9 and TRBJ1-1, with D perhaps TRBD1 (6 bases). The V and J ends lost 0 bases and 4 bases respectively, with 12 bases between them. The CDR3 covers 15 residues. Germline CDR1 reads SEHNR; CDR2 reads FQNEAQ (reference sequence). The CDR3 coding sequence is TGTGCCAGCAGCTTAGCATACAGGGAGGGCACTGAAGCTTTCTTT. Protein: CASSLAYREGTEAFF.

This chain joins TRBV12-3 or TRBV12-4 and TRBJ2-1, with a weak D call TRBD1 (6 bases). The CDR3 extends over 16 amino acids. V was cut by 5 bases and J by 7 bases, with 21 bases left in between. The CDR3 coding sequence is TGTGCCAGCAGTGACCCCGGGACACGGAATTGGAATGAGCAGTTCTTC. Amino acid sequence: CASSDPGTRNWNEQFF.

V usage is TRBV20-1 and J usage is TRBJ1-4; weak D call: TRBD1 (5 bases). CDR3 length: 13 residues. Trimming stripped 5 bases from V and 6 bases from J, with 13 bases between. Germline V lookup: CDR1 DFQATT, CDR2 SNEGSKA (reference sequence). The CDR3: CSALQELDEKLFF. The DNA of the CDR3 is TGCAGTGCTCTACAGGAGTTGGATGAAAAACTGTTTTTT.

The gene calls are TRBV7-3 and TRBJ1-2, with 9 nucleotides matching TRBD1. The CDR3 spans 16 residues. Germline lookup yields CDR1 SGHTA and CDR2 FQGTGA. V dropped 0 bases and J dropped 8; count of bases not matched to a gene: 10. The CDR3 protein is CASSLTPGQGVDGYTF. The CDR3 nucleotides read TGTGCCAGCAGCTTAACCCCGGGACAGGGAGTGGACGGCTACACCTTC.

This sequence joins TRBV6-4 and TRBJ1-6; 9 bases line up with TRBD1. Germline V gene sequence: CDR1 MRHNA, CDR2 SNTAGT. The CDR3 spans 16 residues. V lost 7 bases and J lost 7; bases outside the gene matches: 11. The CDR3 reads CASKKQGANGNSPLHF. The CDR3 region has the DNA TGTGCCAGCAAAAAACAGGGGGCGAATGGAAATTCACCCCTCCACTTT.

In its sample, this clonotype was seen many times. J is TRBJ1-4 and V is TRBV7-6; D unresolved. The CDR3 sequence is 16 residues long. Trimming removed 1 base at V and 5 bases at J, with 14 bases between. The germline V gene has CDR1 SGHVS and CDR2 FNYEAQ. CDR3 DNA sequence: TGTGCCAGCAGCTTAGTATCGGGCCAGGCAAATGAAAAACTGTTTTTT. It codes for CASSLVSGQANEKLFF.

This clonotype has ten or more counts. V usage is TRBV6-2 or TRBV6-3 and J usage is TRBJ1-2; D not resolved. CDR1 and CDR2 (germline): MNHEY, SVGEGT. Trimming took 6 bases from V and 4 from J, leaving 6 bases between them. This CDR3 spans 11 amino acids. CDR3 sequence: CASSSSYGYTF. The CDR3 region has the DNA TGTGCCAGCAGCTCGAGCTATGGCTACACCTTC.

This clonotype was detected only a few times. The chain links TRBV5-5 to TRBJ1-5, with TRBD1 as a possible D gene (6 bases). The CDR3 is 19 amino acids. V was cut by 0 bases and J by 0 bases, with 19 bases left in between. The germline gives CDR1 SGHKS, CDR2 YYEKEE (reference sequence). CDR3 loop: CASSLAGTLPNYSNQPQHF. The CDR3 DNA follows: TGTGCCAGCAGCTTGGCCGGGACACTTCCCAACTATAGCAATCAGCCCCAGCATTTT.

This clonotype appeared many times. This rearrangement joins TRBV6-5 to TRBJ1-4, with D possibly matching TRBD1 (5 bases). The germline gives CDR1 MNHEY, CDR2 SVGAGI. The CDR3 sequence is 15 residues long. Deletions cut 5 bases from V and 3 bases from J, with 13 bases between. The CDR3 is CASSTLGGSNEKLFF. The CDR3, as DNA: TGTGCCAGCAGTACCTTGGGGGGATCTAATGAAAAACTGTTTTTT.

This clonotype was observed a few times. J is TRBJ2-3 and V is TRBV29-1; 9 bases match TRBD2. Losses at the gene ends were 5 bases for V and 6 bases for J; bases not matched to a gene: 3. This CDR3 region has 12 residues. Germline V gives CDR1 SQVTM, CDR2 ANQGSEA. The CDR3 is CSVLTSGDTQYF. In DNA form, the CDR3 reads TGCAGCGTTTTAACTAGCGGGGATACGCAGTATTTT.

The gene calls are TRBV12-3 or TRBV12-4 and TRBJ2-3; no reliable D call. Trimming took 6 bases from V and 0 from J, leaving 7 bases between them. This CDR3 has 13 residues. The CDR3: CASRPPSTDTQYF. DNA of the CDR3: TGTGCCAGCAGACCTCCGAGCACAGATACGCAGTATTTT.

This clonotype was counted ten times or more. An end of the junction does not agree with germline; a read error may underlie this. CDR3 region: CASSVADTQYF. For the CDR3, the DNA is TGTGCCAGCAGTGTAGCAGATACGCAGTATTTT. The chain uses TRBV12-3 or TRBV12-4 and TRBJ2-3, with D hard to call. The CDR3 runs to 11 residues.

This clonotype has just a few counts. The chain uses TRBV12-3 or TRBV12-4 and TRBJ2-2; TRBD1 agrees at 8 bases. Trimming removed 5 bases from V and 4 bases from J; junction bases left unmatched: 6. The CDR3 consists of 15 residues. DNA of the CDR3: TGTGCCAGCAGTCCTCCGGGACAGGTCACCGGGGAGCTGTTTTTT. Translation gives CASSPPGQVTGELFF.

V gene TRBV5-1 combines with J gene TRBJ2-7, with 11 bases that match TRBD1. The V gene end was trimmed by 1 base and the J gene end by 4 bases; junction bases not matched to a gene: 4. The CDR3 length is 15 residues. Germline CDR1 SGHRS, CDR2 YFSETQ. The CDR3: CASSLTGTGGYEQYF. DNA for the CDR3: TGCGCCAGCAGCTTGACCGGGACAGGGGGTTACGAGCAGTACTTC.

CDR3 amino acids: CSVEDRTFTDTQYF. The DNA of the CDR3 is TGCAGCGTTGAGGACAGGACCTTCACAGATACGCAGTATTTT. V gene TRBV29-1 combines with J gene TRBJ2-3; the match to TRBD1 covers 7 bases. Per the germline V gene, CDR1 is SQVTM and CDR2 is ANQGSEA. With 3 bases clipped from V and 2 bases from J, the junction kept 5 bases outside the gene matches. The CDR3 has 14 amino acids.

This chain uses TRBV11-2 with TRBJ2-1; D is possibly TRBD2 (6 bases). The germline V and J ends were trimmed by 1 base and 2 bases, with 15 bases remaining between them. Germline CDR1 reads SGHAT; CDR2 reads FQNNGV. The CDR3 length is 17 residues. CDR3: CASSLGPLAPPYNEQFF. The DNA for the CDR3 is TGTGCCAGCAGCTTAGGGCCCCTAGCGCCGCCCTACAATGAGCAGTTCTTC.

This clonotype was detected a few times. This chain joins TRBV6-2 or TRBV6-3 and TRBJ2-1, with 9 bases matching TRBD2. Trimming cost V 3 bases and J 12 bases; bases outside gene matches: 12. The CDR3 consists of 15 residues. Germline lookup yields CDR1 MNHEY and CDR2 SVGEGT. The DNA for the CDR3 is TGTGCCAGCAGTTATGATTTTGCTAGCGGGGTGAGGCAGTTCTTC. Translation gives CASSYDFASGVRQFF.

V gene TRBV10-3 combines with J gene TRBJ2-3, with a possible D match to TRBD2 (5 bases). Per the germline V gene, CDR1 is ENHRY and CDR2 is SYGVKD. Trimming took 7 bases from V and 0 from J, leaving 8 bases between them. There are 13 residues in the CDR3. The CDR3 DNA sequence: TGTGCCATCAAAGGGAGTAGCACAGATACGCAGTATTTT. As protein: CAIKGSSTDTQYF.

This clonotype is a singleton in its sample. This sequence joins TRBV7-3 and TRBJ2-3, with no clear D. This CDR3 has 17 amino acids. Germline assignment: CDR1 SGHTA and CDR2 FQGTGA. The V and J ends lost 1 base and 0 bases respectively, with 14 bases between them. CDR3 residues: CASSLNGLARSTDTQYF. Written as DNA, the CDR3 is TGTGCCAGCAGCTTAAATGGTCTGGCCAGGAGCACAGATACGCAGTATTTT.

This clonotype turned up a few times. The chain is built from TRBV9 and TRBJ1-2; a weak D match, TRBD1 (6 bases). This CDR3 contains 15 residues. Trimming removed 0 bases from V and 6 bases from J, with 15 bases in between. CDR1 and CDR2 (germline): SGDLS, YYNGEE. The DNA of the CDR3 is TGTGCCAGCAGCGTAGGGAGCAGCAGGGGAGATGGCTACACCTTC. It encodes CASSVGSSRGDGYTF.